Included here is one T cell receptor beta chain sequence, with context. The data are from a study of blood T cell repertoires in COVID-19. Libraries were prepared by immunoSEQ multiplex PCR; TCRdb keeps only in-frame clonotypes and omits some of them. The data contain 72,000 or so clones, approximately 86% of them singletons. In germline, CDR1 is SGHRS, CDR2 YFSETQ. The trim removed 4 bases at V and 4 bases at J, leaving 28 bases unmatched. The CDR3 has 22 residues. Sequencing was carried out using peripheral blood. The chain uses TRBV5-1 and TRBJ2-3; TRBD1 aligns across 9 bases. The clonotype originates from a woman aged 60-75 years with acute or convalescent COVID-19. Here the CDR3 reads CASSGLGQGGISGPSRADTQYF. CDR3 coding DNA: TGCGCCAGCAGCGGCCTGGGACAGGGAGGGATTAGCGGGCCCAGCAGGGCAGATACGCAGTATTTT.